This entry lists 15 T cell receptor beta chains sequenced from one sample in a study of blood T cell repertoires in COVID-19. The data were produced by immunoSEQ multiplex PCR, yet TCRdb's version contains in-frame clones alone and is incomplete. Of under 140,000 clones listed, more than 65% are singletons. The sample consisted of peripheral blood. The receptors derive from a woman of 80 years or more with acute or convalescent COVID-19.

V and J are TRBV29-1 and TRBJ2-2; D gene uncertain. CDR1 is SQVTM and CDR2 is ANQGSEA in the germline V gene. This CDR3 is built from 14 residues. Between the trimmed V and J ends, which lost 1 base and 4 bases, there was a span of 10 bases. The CDR3: CSVEGQAATGELFF. The CDR3 nucleotides read TGCAGCGTTGAAGGGCAGGCAGCCACCGGGGAGCTGTTTTTT.

CDR3 DNA: TGCGCCAGCAGCTGGACTCTAGCGGGAGTTGTTGCTTCTAGCGAGCAGTACTTC. Its protein product is CASSWTLAGVVASSEQYF. The chain joins TRBV5-1 to TRBJ2-7; 10 bases are shared with TRBD2. The ends lost 3 bases at V and 6 bases at J; junction bases unmatched: 18. Germline loops: CDR1 SGHRS, CDR2 YFSETQ. The CDR3 length is 18 residues.

The chain links TRBV11-2 to TRBJ2-7, with 7 bases identical to TRBD2. V dropped 2 bases and J dropped 1; count of bases not matched to a gene: 5. The CDR3 runs 15 residues. From germline, CDR1 is SGHAT and CDR2 FQNNGV. Here the CDR3 reads CASSLHGGGSYEQYF. The CDR3 DNA reads as TGTGCCAGCAGCTTACACGGGGGAGGGTCCTACGAGCAGTACTTC.

The chain uses TRBV19 and TRBJ2-5; D is possibly TRBD2 (6 bases). Germline V gene sequence: CDR1 LNHDA, CDR2 SQIVND (reference sequence). V shed 4 bases and J shed 2 bases, with 8 bases lying between them. The CDR3 runs 13 residues. Here the CDR3 reads CASSRGGQETQYF. The CDR3 coding sequence is TGTGCCAGTAGTAGGGGAGGTCAAGAGACCCAGTACTTC. Based on the CDR3 plus reference TRBV19 and TRBJ2-5, the full variable domain is DGGITQSPKYLFRKEGQNVTLSCEQNLNHDAMYWYRQDPGQGLRLIYYSQIVNDFQKGDIAEGYSVSREKKESFPLTVTSAQKNPTAFYLCASSRGGQETQYFGPGTRLLVL.

The chain combines TRBV5-4 with TRBJ2-7; 7 bases fit TRBD1. CDR3 length equals 16 residues. In germline, CDR1 is SGHNT, CDR2 YYREEE (reference sequence). V shed 0 bases and J 4 bases; nucleotides not matched to a gene: 10. CDR3 sequence: CASSLGVSQGSYEQYF. DNA for the CDR3: TGTGCCAGCAGCTTGGGGGTATCACAGGGGAGTTACGAGCAGTACTTC.

This clone was found a few times. This chain connects TRBV19 to TRBJ2-2, with 8 bases aligning to TRBD1. CDR1 and CDR2 (germline): LNHDA, SQIVND (reference sequence). The V gene end was trimmed by 6 bases and the J gene end by 5 bases; junction bases not matched to a gene: 8. This CDR3 is 15 amino acids long. The CDR3 sequence: CASSPDRVWTGELFF. CDR3 DNA sequence: TGTGCCAGTAGCCCGGACAGGGTGTGGACCGGGGAGCTGTTTTTT.

This rearrangement joins TRBV29-1 to TRBJ2-2, with TRBD1 matching 7 bases. Germline V gives CDR1 SQVTM, CDR2 ANQGSEA. The ends lost 6 bases at V and 5 bases at J; junction bases unmatched: 6. This CDR3 spans 13 amino acids. CDR3 protein: CSVKGARTGELFF. The CDR3, as DNA: TGCAGCGTGAAGGGGGCGCGGACCGGGGAGCTGTTTTTT.

The V and J genes are TRBV10-1 and TRBJ2-7, with TRBD2 matching 9 bases. The CDR3 covers 14 residues. Trimming removed 3 bases from V and 7 bases from J; junction bases left unmatched: 7. Germline V gene data show CDR1 as WNHNN and CDR2 as SYGVQD (reference sequence). CDR3 amino acids: CASSDAGGPREQYF. CDR3 in DNA: TGCGCCAGCAGTGATGCGGGAGGGCCGAGAGAGCAGTACTTC.

This chain uses TRBV4-1 with TRBJ1-4, with 7 bases aligning to TRBD1. Germline lookup yields CDR1 MGHRA and CDR2 YSYEKL. V shed 0 bases and J 7 bases; nucleotides not matched to a gene: 8. The CDR3 covers 16 residues. The CDR3 bases are TGCGCCAGCAGCCAAGATGGCTTGCCAGGGGGTGAAAAACTGTTTTTT. This sequence encodes CASSQDGLPGGEKLFF.

Regarding this clone: This specimen includes other DNA sequences encoding the same CDR3. The V call is TRBV10-3, the J call TRBJ2-5, with 8 nucleotides matching TRBD1. CDR1 and CDR2 (germline): ENHRY, SYGVKD. This CDR3 region has 14 residues. With V trimmed by 0 bases and J by 5 bases, 2 bases remained unmatched. CDR3 bases: TGTGCCATCAGTGAGTCGACAGGGGAGGAGACCCAGTACTTC. It encodes CAISESTGEETQYF.

The chain carries TRBV11-3 and TRBJ2-2, with D tentatively TRBD2 (5 bases). The CDR3 loop spans 16 amino acids. From germline, CDR1 is SGHNT and CDR2 YENEEA. V lost 3 bases to trimming and J lost 4 bases, with 15 bases between them. CDR3 loop: CASSFASGIRTGELFF. The CDR3 DNA follows: TGTGCCAGCAGCTTTGCCTCGGGGATTCGCACCGGGGAGCTGTTTTTT.

This chain connects TRBV19 to TRBJ1-2; D is undetermined. This CDR3 comprises 16 residues. V was cut by 1 base and J by 3 bases, with 15 bases left in between. Germline V gene data show CDR1 as LNHDA and CDR2 as SQIVND (reference sequence). CDR3 loop: CASSIVPAGAYYGYTF. The CDR3 nucleotides read TGTGCCAGTAGTATAGTTCCAGCGGGAGCCTACTATGGCTACACCTTC.

This chain connects TRBV4-1 to TRBJ2-6; D not certain. Germline assignment: CDR1 MGHRA and CDR2 YSYEKL. V lost 1 base to trimming and J lost 0 bases, with 4 bases between them. The CDR3 covers 15 residues. CDR3 loop: CASSQGHSGANVLTF. The DNA for the CDR3 is TGCGCCAGCAGCCAAGGGCACTCTGGGGCCAACGTCCTGACTTTC.

The chain joins TRBV3-1 (or the pseudogene TRBV3-2) to TRBJ1-6, with 7 bases fitting TRBD1. Germline V CDR1 and CDR2: LGHDT, YNNKEL (reference sequence). With 6 bases clipped from V and 3 bases from J, the junction kept 5 bases outside the gene matches. The CDR3 consists of 15 residues. For the CDR3, the DNA is TGTGCCAGCAGGCCGGGACAGAGCTATAATTCACCCCTCCACTTT. The encoded protein is CASRPGQSYNSPLHF.

Remarks on this clone: Its ends do not fully match the called genes, so a read error is possible. Additional DNA sequences in this sample encode the identical CDR3. This chain uses TRBV2 with TRBJ1-2, with 8 nucleotides matching TRBD1. The CDR3 totals 13 residues. The germline V gene has CDR1 SNHLY and CDR2 FYNNEI. The CDR3: CASSTGQGYGYTF. The DNA for the CDR3 is TGTGCCAGCAGTACCGGACAGGGCTATGGCTACACTTTC. Complete variable domain (other parts from reference TRBV2 and TRBJ1-2): EPEVTQTPSHQVTQMGQEVILRCVPISNHLYFYWYRQILGQKVEFLVSFYNNEISEKSEIFDDQFSVERPDGSNFTLKIRSTKLEDSAMYFCASSTGQGYGYTFGSGTRLTVV.